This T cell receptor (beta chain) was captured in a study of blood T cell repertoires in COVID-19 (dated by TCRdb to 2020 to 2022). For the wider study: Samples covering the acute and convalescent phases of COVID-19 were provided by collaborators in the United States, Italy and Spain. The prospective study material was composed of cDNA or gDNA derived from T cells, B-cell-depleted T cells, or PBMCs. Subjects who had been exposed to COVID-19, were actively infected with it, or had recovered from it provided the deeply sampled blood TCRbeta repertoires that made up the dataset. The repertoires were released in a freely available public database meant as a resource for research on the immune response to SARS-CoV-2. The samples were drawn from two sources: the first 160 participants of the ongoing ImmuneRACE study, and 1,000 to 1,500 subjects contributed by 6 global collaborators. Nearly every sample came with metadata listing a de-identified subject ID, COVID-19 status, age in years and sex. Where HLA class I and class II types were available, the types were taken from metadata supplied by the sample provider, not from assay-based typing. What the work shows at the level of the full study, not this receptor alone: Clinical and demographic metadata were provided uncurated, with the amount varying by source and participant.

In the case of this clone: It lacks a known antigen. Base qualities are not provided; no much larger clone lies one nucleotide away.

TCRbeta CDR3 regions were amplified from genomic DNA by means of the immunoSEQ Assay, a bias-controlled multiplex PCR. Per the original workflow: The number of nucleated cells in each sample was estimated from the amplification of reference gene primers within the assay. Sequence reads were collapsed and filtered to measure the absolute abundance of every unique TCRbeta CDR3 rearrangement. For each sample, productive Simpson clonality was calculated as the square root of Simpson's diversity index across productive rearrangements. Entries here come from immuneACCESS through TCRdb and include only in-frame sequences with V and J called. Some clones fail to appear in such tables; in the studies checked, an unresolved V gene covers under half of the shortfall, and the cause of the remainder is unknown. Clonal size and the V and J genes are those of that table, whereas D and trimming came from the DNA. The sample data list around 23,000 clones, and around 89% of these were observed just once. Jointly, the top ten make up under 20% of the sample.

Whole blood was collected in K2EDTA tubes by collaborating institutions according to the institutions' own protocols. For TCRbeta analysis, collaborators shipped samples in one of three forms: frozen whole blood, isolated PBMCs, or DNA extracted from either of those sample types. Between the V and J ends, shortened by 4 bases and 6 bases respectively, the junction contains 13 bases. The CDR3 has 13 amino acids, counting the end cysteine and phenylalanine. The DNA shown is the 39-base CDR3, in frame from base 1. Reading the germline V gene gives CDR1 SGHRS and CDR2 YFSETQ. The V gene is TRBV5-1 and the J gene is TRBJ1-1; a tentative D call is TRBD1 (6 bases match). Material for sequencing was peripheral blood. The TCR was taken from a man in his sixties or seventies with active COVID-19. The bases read TGCGCCAGCAGCCCACAGGGCGTGGCTGAAGCTTTCTTT. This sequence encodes CASSPQGVAEAFF.